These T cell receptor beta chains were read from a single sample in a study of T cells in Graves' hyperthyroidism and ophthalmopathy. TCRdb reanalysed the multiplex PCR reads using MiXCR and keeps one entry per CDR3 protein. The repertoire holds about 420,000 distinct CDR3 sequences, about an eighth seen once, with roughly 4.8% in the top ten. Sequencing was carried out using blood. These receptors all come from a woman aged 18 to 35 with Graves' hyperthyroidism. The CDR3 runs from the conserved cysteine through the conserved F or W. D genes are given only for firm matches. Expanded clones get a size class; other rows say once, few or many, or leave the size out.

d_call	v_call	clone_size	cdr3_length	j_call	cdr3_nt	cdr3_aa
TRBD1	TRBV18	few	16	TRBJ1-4	TGTGCCAGCTCACTTGGGACAGTTGCAACTAATGAAAAACTGTTTTTT	CASSLGTVATNEKLFF
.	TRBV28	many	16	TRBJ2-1	TGTGCCAGCAGCCCACGACTAGGCGTGTCCTACAATGAGCAGTTCTTC	CASSPRLGVSYNEQFF
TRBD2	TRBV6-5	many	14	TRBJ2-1	TGTGCCAGCACCGACGGGGGACTAGCCTCTGAGCAGTTCTTC	CASTDGGLASEQFF
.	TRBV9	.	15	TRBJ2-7	TGTGCCAGCAGCGTAGGCGTCGACGGAGCCTACGAGCAGTACTTC	CASSVGVDGAYEQYF
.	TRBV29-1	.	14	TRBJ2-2	TGCAGCGTTTCACAGGTTCCGAACACCGGGGAGCTGTTTTTT	CSVSQVPNTGELFF
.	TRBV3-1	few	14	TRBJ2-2	TGTGCCAGCAGCCAAACCCCCGAGACAGGGGAGCTGTTTTTT	CASSQTPETGELFF
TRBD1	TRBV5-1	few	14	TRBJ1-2	TGCGCCAGCAGCTTGTACGGGACAGGGGATGGCTACACCTTC	CASSLYGTGDGYTF
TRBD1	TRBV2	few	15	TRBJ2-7	TGTGCCAGCAGTCCCTCCGGGACAGGGTATCACGAGCAGTACTTC	CASSPSGTGYHEQYF
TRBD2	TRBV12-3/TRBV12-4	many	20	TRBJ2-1	TGTGCCAGCACCACTAGCGGGAGGGCCGACGGGGGAAGCTCCTACAATGAGCAGTTCTTC	CASTTSGRADGGSSYNEQFF
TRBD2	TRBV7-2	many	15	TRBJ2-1	TGTGCCAGCAGCTGGACTAGCGGGAGGTTCTATGAGCAGTTCTTC	CASSWTSGRFYEQFF
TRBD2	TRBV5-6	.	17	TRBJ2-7	TGTGCCAGCAGCTGGATGGCGGCTAGCGGGAGCTGGGGCGAGCAGTACTTC	CASSWMAASGSWGEQYF
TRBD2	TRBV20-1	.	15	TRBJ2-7	TGCAGTGCTCCAGGACTAGCGGGAGGTTTCCACGAGCAGTACTTC	CSAPGLAGGFHEQYF
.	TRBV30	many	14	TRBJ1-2	TGTGCCTGGACCCTGGGCAGGGCTAACTATGGCTACACCTTC	CAWTLGRANYGYTF
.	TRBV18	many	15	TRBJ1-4	TGTGCCAGCTCACCACGGACAGAACTTAATGAAAAACTGTTTTTT	CASSPRTELNEKLFF
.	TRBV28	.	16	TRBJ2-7	TGTGCCAGCAGTTCCCCAAGATTATGGCGGAGCTACGAGCAGTACTTC	CASSSPRLWRSYEQYF
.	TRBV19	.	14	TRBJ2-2	TGTGCCAGTAGTCCAGGCCTCTCCCCCGGGGAGCTGTTTTTT	CASSPGLSPGELFF